This T cell receptor beta chain stems from a study of T-cell memory formation after mild COVID-19 (dated by TCRdb to about 2021). Regarding the research as a whole: TCR sequence clusters from the two donors were found to be largely donor specific. In two donors, T-cell clones that expanded and contracted after mild COVID-19 were followed by sequencing TCRalpha and TCRbeta repertoires longitudinally. The cohort was made up of two young adult volunteers, one female and one male, who were previously healthy.

The junction shows trimming of 3 bases on V and 4 bases on J, plus 13 bases between the germline ends. From cysteine to phenylalanine, the CDR3 is 14 amino acids long. Only the CDR3 DNA is retained, 42 bases long and in frame from the first base. CDR1 DFQATT and CDR2 SNEGSKA are derived from the germline V gene (reference sequence). General conclusions and limits of the study: The study included only two mild cases, and larger cohorts that include severe cases with pre-infection samples were judged to be necessary. Whether the second-wave clones peaking on day 37 were SARS-CoV-2 specific was not confirmed. Contracting CD4+ clones turned up mainly in the CM and EM memory subsets, whereas EMRA was where CD8+ clones were enriched. Clones contracting from day 15 to 85 had balanced CD4/CD8 phenotypes, while a second wave expanding from day 15 to 37 was biased towards CD4+. Some responding clones were detected in pre-infection memory, suggesting pre-existing cross-reactive memory T cells joined the SARS-CoV-2 response.

TCRdb records Illumina NovaSeq 6000 as the sequencer. TCRalpha and TCRbeta cDNA libraries were built by 5'RACE with constant-segment primers, adding sample barcodes and unique molecular identifiers. RNA was extracted from every sample with Trizol reagent. Library amplification was performed in two PCR steps, and a second sample barcode and Illumina TruSeq adapters were introduced in the second step. Libraries were sequenced on an Illumina NovaSeq with 2 x 150 bp paired-end reads. The authors' analysis ran thus. Demultiplexing of reads and collapsing into UMI-guided consensus sequences were performed with migec v1.2.7. Using mixcr v2.1.11, UMI consensuses were aligned to TRA and TRB V and J templates and then assembled into clonotypes. A clonotype was counted as expanded or contracted only when both edgeR and NoisET called the clonotype significant, with the noise models trained on biological replicates. For edgeR calls, a false discovery rate-adjusted p below 0.01 and a log2 fold-change threshold of 1 were applied. As an exploratory analysis of dynamics, PCA with hierarchical clustering was applied to max-normalized trajectories of the 1000 most abundant clonotypes. The CD4 or CD8 phenotype of responding clones was assigned using the separately sequenced CD4+ and CD8+ repertoires. TCRdb trimmed public reads at Q25 via fastp, called clones via MiXCR and kept in-frame beta chains. Rows merge per CDR3 protein into single entries with the most common DNA and genes. TCRdb's processing, not the authors' own work, is the source of the V and J calls. This sample holds hundreds of thousands of distinct CDR3 sequences; just over 20% were observed only once. Jointly, the top ten make up roughly an eighth of the sample.

A note on this clonotype: The clone's antigen remains unknown. No quality values exist for individual bases; no much larger clone is one base distant.

Ficoll-Paque density gradient centrifugation was used to isolate PBMCs. The sample was PBMCs or a T cell subset sorted from them (not recorded which). The chain links TRBV20-1 with TRBJ2-1; the D gene is tentatively TRBD1 or TRBD2, each matching 5 bases. This clonotype was sampled from an adult woman who had mild COVID-19 (a few samples of this study predate the infection). The sample titles of this study are shuffled in the database, so cell type and time point are left out; the donor was told from shared clones. The nucleotide sequence reads TGCAGTGCTAGGGGACGGCCCCCTTACAATGAGCAGTTCTTC. Its translation reads: CSARGRPPYNEQFF.